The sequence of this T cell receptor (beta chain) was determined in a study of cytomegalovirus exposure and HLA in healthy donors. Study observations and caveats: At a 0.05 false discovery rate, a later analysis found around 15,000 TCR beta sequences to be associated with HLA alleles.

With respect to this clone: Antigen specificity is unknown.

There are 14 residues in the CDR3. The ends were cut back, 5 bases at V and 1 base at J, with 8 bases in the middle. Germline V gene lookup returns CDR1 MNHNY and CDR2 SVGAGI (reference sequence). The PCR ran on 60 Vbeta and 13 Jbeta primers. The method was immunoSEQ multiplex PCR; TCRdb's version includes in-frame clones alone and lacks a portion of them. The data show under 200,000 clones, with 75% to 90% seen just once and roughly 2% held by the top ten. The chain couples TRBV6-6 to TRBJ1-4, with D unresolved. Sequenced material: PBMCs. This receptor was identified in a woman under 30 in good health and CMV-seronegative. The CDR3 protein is CASSRGRTNEKLFF. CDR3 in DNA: TGTGCCAGCAGTCGAGGGAGAACTAATGAAAAACTGTTTTTT.